What follows describes a single T cell receptor beta chain. Its target is not known. CDR3 length equals 15 residues. The V gene's germline CDR1 is LNHDA and CDR2 SQIVND (reference sequence). V lost 5 bases, J lost 7 bases, and 20 bases lay in between. The sample belongs to a study of glioma-infiltrating T cells. TCR alpha and beta CDR3 regions were amplified from RNA using iRepertoire nested multiplex PCR. One-step reverse transcription and amplification started from about 100-400 ng of tissue mRNA or PBMC total RNA. TCRdb fed the multiplex PCR reads into MiXCR, producing one record per CDR3 protein. This sample yields under 20,000 distinct CDR3 sequences, of which roughly 50% are seen a single time; approximately 42% belongs to the top ten. Study conclusions and caveats: Tissue-blood divergence was below expectation in non-neoplastic patients, above in gliomas. Very few CDR3 sequences were shared between tissue and blood.

This chain uses TRBV19 with TRBJ1-2; weak D call: TRBD1 (5 bases). This sequence originates from a human donor with low-grade glioma or glioblastoma, undergoing nonglioma brain surgery, or in good health (not recorded which). The sample was glioma tissue, nonneoplastic brain tissue, or PBMCs (not recorded which). The CDR3 DNA reads as TGTGCCAGTAGTCCAAGGGACCCAGGGCAGAGTGGCTACACCTTC. Its protein product is CASSPRDPGQSGYTF.